This T cell receptor (beta chain) was captured by sequencing in a study of OX40 agonist ivuxolimab in advanced cancers. Using immunoSEQ multiplex PCR, the repertoire was profiled, and TCRdb retains in-frame clones only, with some absent. The repertoire has about 59,000 clones, approximately 80% of them found once; the top ten carry around 2.1%. The CDR3 has 14 amino acids. Looked up from germline, CDR1 is SGHRS and CDR2 is YFSETQ. Losses at the gene ends were 4 bases for V and 4 bases for J; bases not matched to a gene: 2. Sequenced material: CD4+ or CD8+ T cells sorted from blood, taken in a trial of the OX40 agonist ivuxolimab. The genes are TRBV5-1 and TRBJ2-2; 9 nucleotides match TRBD1. This receptor was obtained from an adult with an advanced solid tumor such as melanoma, head and neck, liver or kidney cancer. CDR3 residues: CASSPQGATGELFF. In DNA, the CDR3 is TGCGCCAGCAGCCCACAGGGGGCCACCGGGGAGCTGTTTTTT.